This TCR beta chain is drawn from a study of blood T cell repertoires in COVID-19. Study information: Donors in the United States, Italy and Spain gave samples during acute or convalescent COVID-19. The analysed material was cDNA or gDNA that came from T cells, B-cell-depleted T cells, or PBMCs.

This clone was seen once. In the original workflow: Estimation of nucleated cell counts relied on the amplification of reference gene primers. TCRdb's table, derived via immunoSEQ multiplex PCR, lists solely in-frame clones and lacks some. V, J and clone size reflect that table, while D and trimming were determined from the DNA. The table lists fewer than 250,000 clones, almost 85% of them singletons, with 1.5% to 2% in the top ten. Specimen: peripheral blood. The receptor's source is a woman of 80 years or more with acute or convalescent COVID-19.

This CDR3 reads CASSPTSGGSETQYF. In DNA form, the CDR3 reads TGTGCCAGCAGCCCGACTAGCGGGGGTTCAGAGACCCAGTACTTC. The rearrangement links TRBV7-9 to TRBJ2-5; 12 bases match TRBD2. Looked up from germline, CDR1 is SEHNR and CDR2 is FQNEAQ (reference sequence). J gave up 4 bases and V 5 bases, and 5 bases lay outside the gene matches. The CDR3 sequence is 15 residues long.